These T cell receptor beta chains were read from a single sample in a study of cytomegalovirus exposure and HLA in healthy donors. Using immunoSEQ multiplex PCR, the repertoire was profiled, and TCRdb retains in-frame clones only, with some absent. The sample yields approximately 130,000 clones, 70% to 90% seen once. The sequenced material came from PBMCs. The receptor source for this set is a woman aged 25-40 years in good health and CMV-seronegative. CDR3s include the opening cysteine and the closing phenylalanine or tryptophan. The D gene is left open where the match is weak. Size is stated for part of the rows, as once, few or many counts, or as a class when the clone is expanded.

V gene: TRBV6-6
D gene: NA
clone size: NA
J gene: TRBJ2-7
CDR3 protein: CASGGYDEQYF
CDR3 DNA: TGTGCCAGCGGGGGGTACGACGAGCAGTACTTC

V gene: TRBV2
D gene: NA
clone size: once
J gene: TRBJ2-7
CDR3 protein: CASSGLRAETYEQYF
CDR3 DNA: TGTGCCAGCAGTGGCCTCCGCGCTGAAACCTACGAGCAGTACTTC

V gene: TRBV28
D gene: NA
clone size: NA
J gene: TRBJ2-7
CDR3 protein: CASRPGTLTNEQYF
CDR3 DNA: TGTGCCAGCAGACCCGGGACACTGACAAACGAGCAGTACTTC

V gene: TRBV27
D gene: NA
clone size: NA
J gene: TRBJ1-6
CDR3 protein: CASSPGGYNSPLHF
CDR3 DNA: TGTGCCAGCAGCCCGGGTGGCTATAATTCACCCCTCCACTTT

V gene: TRBV6-5
D gene: NA
clone size: NA
J gene: TRBJ1-2
CDR3 protein: CASSNPDRYAYGYTF
CDR3 DNA: TGTGCCAGCAGTAATCCCGACAGGTACGCCTATGGCTACACCTTC

V gene: TRBV16
D gene: TRBD1
clone size: NA
J gene: TRBJ2-2
CDR3 protein: CASSFRDSPGGELFF
CDR3 DNA: TGTGCCAGCAGCTTTAGGGACAGCCCTGGGGGGGAGCTGTTTTTT

V gene: TRBV18
D gene: NA
clone size: NA
J gene: TRBJ1-1
CDR3 protein: CASSTGGTVNTEAFF
CDR3 DNA: TGTGCCAGCTCGACCGGAGGAACCGTGAACACTGAAGCTTTCTTT

V gene: TRBV11-2
D gene: NA
clone size: NA
J gene: TRBJ2-3
CDR3 protein: CASSLAGVSTDTQYF
CDR3 DNA: TGTGCCAGCAGCTTAGCGGGGGTGAGCACAGATACGCAGTATTTT

V gene: TRBV19
D gene: TRBD1
clone size: once
J gene: TRBJ2-7
CDR3 protein: CASSAQGSGYEQYF
CDR3 DNA: TGTGCCAGTAGCGCACAGGGGAGCGGCTACGAGCAGTACTTC

V gene: TRBV9
D gene: NA
clone size: NA
J gene: TRBJ1-3
CDR3 protein: CASSAGTGRNTIYF
CDR3 DNA: TGTGCCAGCAGCGCCGGAACAGGGAGAAACACCATATATTTT

V gene: TRBV6-6
D gene: NA
clone size: NA
J gene: TRBJ2-3
CDR3 protein: CASSPQGGDTQYF
CDR3 DNA: TGTGCCAGCAGTCCCCAGGGGGGTGATACGCAGTATTTT

V gene: TRBV7-2
D gene: TRBD2
clone size: NA
J gene: TRBJ2-1
CDR3 protein: CASSAGLVEQFF
CDR3 DNA: TGTGCCAGCAGCGCCGGACTAGTTGAGCAGTTCTTC

V gene: TRBV30
D gene: NA
clone size: NA
J gene: TRBJ1-3
CDR3 protein: CAWSVLGNTIYF
CDR3 DNA: TGTGCCTGGAGTGTACTGGGAAACACCATATATTTT

V gene: TRBV30
D gene: TRBD1
clone size: NA
J gene: TRBJ1-5
CDR3 protein: CAWSVNRGRQPQHF
CDR3 DNA: TGTGCCTGGAGTGTCAACAGGGGGCGACAGCCCCAGCATTTT

V gene: TRBV4-2
D gene: TRBD2
clone size: NA
J gene: TRBJ2-7
CDR3 protein: CASSQEAGGSSYEQYF
CDR3 DNA: TGTGCCAGCAGCCAAGAGGCGGGGGGAAGCTCCTACGAGCAGTACTTC

V gene: TRBV7-6
D gene: NA
clone size: NA
J gene: TRBJ2-3
CDR3 protein: CASSLGSQFSTDTQYF
CDR3 DNA: TGTGCCAGCAGCTTAGGGAGTCAGTTTAGCACAGATACGCAGTATTTT

V gene: TRBV11-3
D gene: TRBD1
clone size: NA
J gene: TRBJ1-1
CDR3 protein: CASSLGTGSTEAFF
CDR3 DNA: TGTGCCAGCAGCTTAGGGACAGGGTCAACTGAAGCTTTCTTT

V gene: TRBV6-1
D gene: NA
clone size: NA
J gene: TRBJ1-5
CDR3 protein: CASSDLGGGNQPQHF
CDR3 DNA: TGTGCCAGCAGTGACTTGGGAGGTGGCAATCAGCCCCAGCATTTT

V gene: TRBV4-1
D gene: NA
clone size: once
J gene: TRBJ1-1
CDR3 protein: CASSPLLGLMNTEAFF
CDR3 DNA: TGCGCCAGCAGCCCCCTTCTGGGCCTCATGAACACTGAAGCTTTCTTT